These 15 T cell receptor beta chains originate from one sample sequenced in a study of vaccination and CD4 T cells after COVID-19. The assay that was used to sequence DNA from cultured CD4+ T cells was the Oncomine TCR Beta short-read assay. TCRdb processed the PCR reads anew with MiXCR; each CDR3 protein has one entry. The sample includes some 25,000 distinct CDR3 sequences, more than 40% of them seen just once. These receptors' antigens are unknown. Treatment described: approximately nine-day PBMC culture with coronavirus spike peptide pools or control peptides (ViraFEST assay). The sample taken for sequencing was CD4+ T cells from blood, cultured in vitro. These receptors were taken from a human donor who had recovered from COVID-19.

V and J are TRBV5-4 and TRBJ2-3; 8 bases match TRBD2. V gave up 1 base and J gave up 0 bases; unmatched junction bases: 4. CDR3 length: 16 amino acids. The germline V gene has CDR1 SGHNT and CDR2 YYREEE (reference sequence). The CDR3 nucleotides read TGTGCCAGCAGCTTGTCACTAGCGGTTAGCACAGATACGCAGTATTTT. Its translation: CASSLSLAVSTDTQYF.

V gene TRBV12-3 or TRBV12-4 combines with J gene TRBJ1-5; D might be TRBD1 (5 bases). V was trimmed by 6 bases and J by 5 bases, leaving 11 bases between them. The CDR3 loop spans 13 amino acids. CDR3 residues: CASSQDSYQPQHF. CDR3 DNA: TGTGCCAGCAGCCAAGACAGTTATCAGCCCCAGCATTTT.

The chain recombines TRBV7-9 with TRBJ1-1, with D unclear. This CDR3 has 9 amino acids. The V and J ends lost 4 bases and 11 bases respectively, with 5 bases between them. Germline CDR1 SEHNR, CDR2 FQNEAQ (reference sequence). The CDR3 DNA is TGTGCCAGCAGCTCAAAGGCTTTCTTT. It is translated as CASSSKAFF.

V is TRBV20-1 and J is TRBJ2-3; D is possibly TRBD2 (7 bases). Germline-derived CDR1 and CDR2 are DFQATT and SNEGSKA (reference sequence). Trimming shortened V by 1 base and J by 4 bases, and 21 bases separated the two germline ends. This CDR3 has 17 amino acids. The CDR3 bases are TGCAGTGCTAGAGCCCGCCTACGGGGGGCTCGCGCAGATACGCAGTATTTT. Protein product: CSARARLRGARADTQYF.

Points on this clonotype: At one end the junction does not follow the germline gene, possibly because of a read error. The chain is built from TRBV7-2 and TRBJ2-7; 9 positions agree with TRBD1. CDR1 SGHTA and CDR2 FQGNSA come from the germline V gene. The CDR3 sequence is 15 residues long. In DNA, the CDR3 is TGTGCCAGCAGCCGAAGGACAGGGGAGACTTACGAGCAGCACTTC. This encodes CASSRRTGETYEQHF. Full variable domain (outside the CDR3, taken from reference TRBV7-2 and TRBJ2-7): GAGVSQSPSNKVTEKGKDVELRCDPISGHTALYWYRQSLGQGLEFLIYFQGNSAPDKSGLPSDRFSAERTGGSVSTLTIQRTQQEDSAVYLCASSRRTGETYEQHFGPGTRLTVT.

The chain employs TRBV7-2 and TRBJ1-5; tentative D call: TRBD1 (6 bases). The germline CDR1 and CDR2 sequences are SGHTA and FQGNSA. There are 15 residues in the CDR3. With 1 base removed from V and 3 bases from J, the gap between germline ends came to 10 bases. Here the CDR3 DNA reads TGTGCCAGCAGCTTAGTGGGGGGCTCCAATCAGCCCCAGCATTTT. It specifies CASSLVGGSNQPQHF. Complete variable domain (other parts from reference TRBV7-2 and TRBJ1-5): GAGVSQSPSNKVTEKGKDVELRCDPISGHTALYWYRQSLGQGLEFLIYFQGNSAPDKSGLPSDRFSAERTGGSVSTLTIQRTQQEDSAVYLCASSLVGGSNQPQHFGDGTRLSIL.

The chain carries TRBV18 and TRBJ2-5; 10 positions agree with TRBD2. Looked up from germline, CDR1 is KGHSH and CDR2 is LQKENI. V gave up 4 bases and J gave up 10 bases; unmatched junction bases: 12. The CDR3 has 15 amino acids. The CDR3 region is CASSLGLATAMGQYF. The CDR3, as DNA: TGTGCCAGCTCACTGGGACTAGCGACGGCGATGGGCCAGTACTTC.

This chain links TRBV11-3 with TRBJ1-1, with unresolved D. Trimming stripped 1 base from V and 4 bases from J, with 7 bases between. Germline V gene sequence: CDR1 SGHNT, CDR2 YENEEA. The CDR3 runs to 13 residues. CDR3 DNA sequence: TGTGCCAGCAGCTTAGGTCTTAGCACTGAAGCTTTCTTT. Protein product: CASSLGLSTEAFF.

The chain joins TRBV7-2 to TRBJ2-3; a possible D gene is TRBD2 (6 bases). Per the germline V gene, CDR1 is SGHTA and CDR2 is FQGNSA. The V end lost 4 bases, the J end lost 0 bases, and 17 bases lay between the germline ends. This CDR3 comprises 17 residues. The CDR3 loop is CASSWNGGAPSTDTQYF. The CDR3 coding sequence is TGTGCCAGCAGCTGGAACGGGGGTGCCCCTAGCACAGATACGCAGTATTTT.

This clonotype was seen a few times. The chain is built from TRBV11-2 and TRBJ1-6, with 7 bases identical to TRBD1. In germline, CDR1 is SGHAT, CDR2 FQNNGV. Trimming cost V 2 bases and J 7 bases; bases outside gene matches: 8. The CDR3 spans 16 residues. CDR3 nucleotides: TGTGCCAGCAGCTTACGGGGGGACAGCTACAATTCACCCCTCCACTTT. The encoded protein is CASSLRGDSYNSPLHF.

This clonotype has just one count. The chain links TRBV7-2 to TRBJ2-1; D call uncertain. This CDR3 contains 15 residues. Per germline, CDR1 SGHTA and CDR2 FQGNSA. The germline V and J ends were trimmed by 3 bases and 4 bases, with 13 bases remaining between them. The CDR3 loop is CASSLRQTDYNEQFF. The DNA for the CDR3 is TGTGCCAGCAGCTTGAGACAAACCGATTACAATGAGCAGTTCTTC.

This clonotype was recorded a few times. J is TRBJ1-2 and V is TRBV12-3 or TRBV12-4, with 8 bases fitting TRBD1. V trimming: 5 bases; J trimming: 8 bases; junction bases outside the gene matches: 4. The CDR3 is 12 amino acids. CDR3 protein: CASSIDRGGYTF. The CDR3 nucleotides are TGTGCCAGCAGTATAGACAGGGGAGGCTACACCTTC.

As for this clonotype: An end of the junction does not agree with germline; a read error may underlie this. The chain carries TRBV19 and TRBJ2-2, with 8 bases identical to TRBD2. CDR3 length: 14 residues. CDR1 and CDR2 (germline): LNHDA, SQIVND (reference sequence). The CDR3 coding sequence is TGTGCCAGTAATATAGCGGGGTCTGGCGGGGAGCTGTTTTTT. It codes for CASNIAGSGGELFF.

This chain uses TRBV5-1 with TRBJ1-5; D remains ambiguous. In germline, CDR1 is SGHRS, CDR2 YFSETQ. Trimming removed 1 base at V and 7 bases at J, with 12 bases between. The CDR3 covers 14 residues. The CDR3 loop reads CASSLMGLGQPQHF. CDR3 nucleotides: TGCGCCAGCAGCTTGATGGGTTTGGGGCAGCCCCAGCATTTT.

The chain recombines TRBV7-6 with TRBJ2-1; the D is unclear. CDR1 and CDR2 (germline): SGHVS, FNYEAQ. V was shortened by 5 bases and J by 5 bases, with 22 bases between the two germline ends. The CDR3 runs 17 residues. CDR3 sequence (DNA): TGTGCCAGCAGCCCCCCCTCTTGGCGGCTAGATAACAATGAGCAGTTCTTC. It specifies CASSPPSWRLDNNEQFF. Complete variable domain (other parts from reference TRBV7-6 and TRBJ2-1): GAGVSQSPRYKVTKRGQDVALRCDPISGHVSLYWYRQALGQGPEFLTYFNYEAQQDKSGLPNDRFSAERPEGSISTLTIQRTEQRDSAMYRCASSPPSWRLDNNEQFFGPGTRLTVL.